Below, one TCR beta chain is given with its context. These data are taken from a study of radiotherapy plus CTLA-4 blockade in lung cancer. Assay: immunoSEQ multiplex PCR; the TCRdb copy retains only in-frame clones and omits some. Among about 51,000 clones listed, 70% to 80% were seen once. V shed 2 bases, J shed 6 bases, and the junction held 15 bases outside the gene matches. This CDR3 has 17 amino acids. Germline lookup yields CDR1 SEHNR and CDR2 FQNEAQ (reference sequence). This TCR came from a human donor with non-small cell lung cancer who had a complete response to radiotherapy plus ipilimumab. The chain has TRBV7-9 and TRBJ1-2; 7 bases are shared with TRBD1. The sample in question was peripheral blood, obtained from a patient treated with radiotherapy plus ipilimumab. The DNA for the CDR3 is TGTGCCAGCAGCTTATCGGGGGACAGCCCAGCCATTGATGGCTACACCTTC. As protein: CASSLSGDSPAIDGYTF.